This T cell receptor (beta chain) was profiled in a study of blood T cell repertoires in COVID-19. Authors' data handling: Reference gene primer amplification gave nucleated cell count estimates. The data were produced by immunoSEQ multiplex PCR, yet TCRdb's version contains in-frame clones alone and is incomplete. V, J and clone size are taken as reported in that table, and D and trimming were inferred from the DNA itself. The sample has hundreds of thousands of clones; approximately 90% are singletons. Sequences were obtained from peripheral blood. The receptor was derived from a woman under 30 with acute or convalescent COVID-19.

The CDR3 region is CASSYTRGIEQYF. The CDR3 region has the DNA TGTGCCAGCAGTTACACCAGGGGAATCGAGCAGTACTTC. The chain recombines TRBV12-3 or TRBV12-4 with TRBJ2-7, with D tentatively TRBD1 (6 bases). The CDR3 length is 13 residues. V was cut by 4 bases and J by 6 bases, with 13 bases left in between.